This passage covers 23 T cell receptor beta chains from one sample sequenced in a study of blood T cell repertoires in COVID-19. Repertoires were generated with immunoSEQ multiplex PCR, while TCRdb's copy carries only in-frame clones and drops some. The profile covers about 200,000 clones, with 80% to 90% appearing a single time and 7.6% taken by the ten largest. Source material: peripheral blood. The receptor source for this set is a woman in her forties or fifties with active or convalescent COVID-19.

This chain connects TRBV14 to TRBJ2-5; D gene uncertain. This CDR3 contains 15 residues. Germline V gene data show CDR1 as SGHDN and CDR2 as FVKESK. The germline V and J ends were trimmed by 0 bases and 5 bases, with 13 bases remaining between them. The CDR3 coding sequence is TGTGCCAGCAGCCAAGAAGTGAGCAGGATTGAGACCCAGTACTTC. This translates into CASSQEVSRIETQYF. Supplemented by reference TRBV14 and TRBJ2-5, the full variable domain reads EAGVTQFPSHSVIEKGQTVTLRCDPISGHDNLYWYRRVMGKEIKFLLHFVKESKQDESGMPNNRFLAERTGGTYSTLKVQPAELEDSGVYFCASSQEVSRIETQYFGPGTRLLVL.

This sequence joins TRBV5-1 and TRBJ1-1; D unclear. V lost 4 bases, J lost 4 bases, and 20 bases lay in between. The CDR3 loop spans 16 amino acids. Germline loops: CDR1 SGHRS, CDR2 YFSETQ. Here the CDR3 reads CASSPFGEVTRTEAFF. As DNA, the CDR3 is TGCGCCAGCAGCCCTTTTGGGGAGGTCACGCGCACTGAAGCTTTCTTT.

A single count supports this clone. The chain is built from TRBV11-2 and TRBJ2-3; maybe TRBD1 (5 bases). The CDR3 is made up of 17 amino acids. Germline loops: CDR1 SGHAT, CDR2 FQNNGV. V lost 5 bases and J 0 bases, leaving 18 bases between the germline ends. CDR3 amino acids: CASSAFRVGHSTDTQYF. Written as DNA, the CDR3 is TGTGCCAGCAGCGCTTTTAGGGTCGGACATAGCACAGATACGCAGTATTTT.

Written as DNA, the CDR3 is TGTGCCAGCAGTTCCGGGGACAGCTCTGGAAACACCATATATTTT. Residues: CASSSGDSSGNTIYF. This sequence joins TRBV6-5 and TRBJ1-3, with 7 nucleotides matching TRBD1. The J segment lost 0 bases and the V segment lost 4 bases, leaving 3 bases of the junction unmatched. CDR3 length: 15 residues. Germline loops: CDR1 MNHEY, CDR2 SVGAGI.

The CDR3 nucleotides read TGTGCCAGCGCGGGGGCCCGGGCGGTAATCTATGGCTACACCTTC. This encodes CASAGARAVIYGYTF. This rearrangement joins TRBV9 to TRBJ1-2; TRBD1 might be the D (6 bases). Trimming took 7 bases from V and 4 from J, leaving 20 bases between them. Germline V gives CDR1 SGDLS, CDR2 YYNGEE. The CDR3 runs 15 residues.

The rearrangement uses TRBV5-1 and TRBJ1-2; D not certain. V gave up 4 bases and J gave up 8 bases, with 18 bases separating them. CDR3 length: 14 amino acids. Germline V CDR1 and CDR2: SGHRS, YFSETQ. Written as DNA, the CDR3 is TGCGCCAGCAGCCTCACACCCCACTCGGGGGGCTACACCTTC. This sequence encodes CASSLTPHSGGYTF.

The chain's CDR3 is CASSLAASDTGELFF. The CDR3 region has the DNA TGCGCCAGCAGCTTGGCCGCCAGTGACACCGGGGAGCTGTTTTTT. The chain carries TRBV5-1 and TRBJ2-2; D uncertain. Germline loops: CDR1 SGHRS, CDR2 YFSETQ. V lost 0 bases and J lost 3, with 9 bases in between. The CDR3 is made up of 15 amino acids.

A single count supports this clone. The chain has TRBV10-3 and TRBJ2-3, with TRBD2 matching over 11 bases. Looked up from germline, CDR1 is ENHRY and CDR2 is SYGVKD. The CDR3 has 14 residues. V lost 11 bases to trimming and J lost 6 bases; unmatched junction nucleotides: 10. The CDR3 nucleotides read TGTGCCGCAGAGACTAGCGGGGACAGGGATACGCAGTATTTT. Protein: CAAETSGDRDTQYF.

DNA of the CDR3: TGTGCCAGCAGCACAGGGACACTGGATCTAGCCAAAAACATTCAGTACTTC. This translates into CASSTGTLDLAKNIQYF. This chain joins TRBV5-5 and TRBJ2-4, with D perhaps matching TRBD1 (6 bases). Trimming took 4 bases from V and 0 from J, leaving 17 bases between them. Germline values: CDR1 SGHKS, CDR2 YYEKEE (reference sequence). The CDR3 sequence is 17 residues long.

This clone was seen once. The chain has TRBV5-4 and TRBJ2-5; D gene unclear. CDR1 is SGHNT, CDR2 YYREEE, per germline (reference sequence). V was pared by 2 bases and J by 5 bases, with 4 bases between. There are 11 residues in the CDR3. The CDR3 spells CASSFSETQYF. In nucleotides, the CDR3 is TGTGCCAGCAGCTTTAGTGAGACCCAGTACTTC.

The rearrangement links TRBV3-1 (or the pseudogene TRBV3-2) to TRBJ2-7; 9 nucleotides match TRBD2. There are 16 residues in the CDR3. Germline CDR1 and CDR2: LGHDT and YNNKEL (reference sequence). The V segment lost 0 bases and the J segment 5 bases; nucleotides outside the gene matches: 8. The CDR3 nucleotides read TGTGCCAGCAGCCAAGATCCGGCGGGAGGGCGGAACGAGCAGTACTTC. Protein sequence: CASSQDPAGGRNEQYF.

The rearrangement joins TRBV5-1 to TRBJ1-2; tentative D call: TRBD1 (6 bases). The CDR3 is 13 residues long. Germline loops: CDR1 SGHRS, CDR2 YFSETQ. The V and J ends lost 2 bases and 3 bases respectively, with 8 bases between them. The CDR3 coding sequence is TGCGCCAGCAGCTTAGGGGGGGACTATGGCTACACCTTC. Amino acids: CASSLGGDYGYTF. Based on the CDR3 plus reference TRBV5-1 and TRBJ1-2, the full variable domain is KAGVTQTPRYLIKTRGQQVTLSCSPISGHRSVSWYQQTPGQGLQFLFEYFSETQRNKGNFPGRFSGRQFSNSRSEMNVSTLELGDSALYLCASSLGGDYGYTFGSGTRLTVV.

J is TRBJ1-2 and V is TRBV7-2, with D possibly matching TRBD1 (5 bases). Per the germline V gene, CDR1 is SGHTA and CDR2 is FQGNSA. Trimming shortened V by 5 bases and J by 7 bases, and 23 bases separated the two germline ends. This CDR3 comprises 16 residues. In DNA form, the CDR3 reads TGTGCCAGCAGCACCACTTCGGGAGGGGTTCTGGGTGGCTACACCTTC. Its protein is CASSTTSGGVLGGYTF.

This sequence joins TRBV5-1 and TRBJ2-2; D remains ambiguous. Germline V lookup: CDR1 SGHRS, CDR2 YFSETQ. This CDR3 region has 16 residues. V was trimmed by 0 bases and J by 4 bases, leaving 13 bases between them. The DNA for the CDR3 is TGCGCCAGCAGCTTGGCCACCCTAACCTCCACCGGGGAGCTGTTTTTT. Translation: CASSLATLTSTGELFF.

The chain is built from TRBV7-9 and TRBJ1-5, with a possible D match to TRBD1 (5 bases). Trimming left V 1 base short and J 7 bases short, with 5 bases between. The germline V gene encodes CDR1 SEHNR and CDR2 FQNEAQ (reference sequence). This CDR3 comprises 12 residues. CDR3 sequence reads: CASSLGQQPQHF. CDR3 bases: TGTGCCAGCAGCTTAGGACAGCAGCCCCAGCATTTT. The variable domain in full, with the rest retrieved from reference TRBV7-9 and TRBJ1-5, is DTGVSQNPRHKITKRGQNVTFRCDPISEHNRLYWYRQTLGQGPEFLTYFQNEAQLEKSRLLSDRFSAERPKGSFSTLEIQRTEQGDSAMYLCASSLGQQPQHFGDGTRLSIL.

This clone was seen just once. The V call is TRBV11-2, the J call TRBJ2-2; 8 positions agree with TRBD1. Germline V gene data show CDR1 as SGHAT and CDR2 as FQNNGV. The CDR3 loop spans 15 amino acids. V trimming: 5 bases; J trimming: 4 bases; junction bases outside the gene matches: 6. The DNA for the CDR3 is TGTGCCAGCAGCCCCTGGACAGGGCGCACCGGGGAGCTGTTTTTT. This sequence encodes CASSPWTGRTGELFF.

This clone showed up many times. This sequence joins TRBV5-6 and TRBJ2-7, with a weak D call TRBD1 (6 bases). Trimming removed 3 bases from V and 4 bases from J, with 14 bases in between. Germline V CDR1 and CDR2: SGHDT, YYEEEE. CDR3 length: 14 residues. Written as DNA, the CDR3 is TGTGCCAGCAGCTGGGGGCCAGACAAGTACGAGCAGTACTTC. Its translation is CASSWGPDKYEQYF. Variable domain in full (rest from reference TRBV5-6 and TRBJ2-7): DAGVTQSPTHLIKTRGQQVTLRCSPKSGHDTVSWYQQALGQGPQFIFQYYEEEERQRGNFPDRFSGHQFPNYSSELNVNALLLGDSALYLCASSWGPDKYEQYFGPGTRLTVT.

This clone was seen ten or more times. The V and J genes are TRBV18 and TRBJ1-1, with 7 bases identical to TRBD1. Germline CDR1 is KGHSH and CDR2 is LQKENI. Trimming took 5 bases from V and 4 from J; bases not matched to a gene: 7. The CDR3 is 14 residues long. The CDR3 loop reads CASSDRVGGTEAFF. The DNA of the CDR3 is TGTGCCAGCTCAGACAGGGTGGGGGGCACTGAAGCTTTCTTT.

CDR3 nucleotide sequence: TGTGCCAGCAGTCCTCCGGGACAGGGTAAGGTCGCGCAGTATTTT. Translated: CASSPPGQGKVAQYF. V is TRBV28 and J is TRBJ2-3; 9 nucleotides match TRBD1. From germline, CDR1 is MDHEN and CDR2 SYDVKM. The length of the CDR3 is 15 residues. V dropped 5 bases and J dropped 10; count of bases not matched to a gene: 13.

The CDR3 DNA reads as TGCAGTGCTAGTGCTAGCACAGATACGCAGTATTTT. Encoded protein: CSASASTDTQYF. The chain is built from TRBV20-1 and TRBJ2-3; D remains unclear. The germline CDR1 and CDR2 sequences are DFQATT and SNEGSKA (reference sequence). The V and J ends lost 3 bases and 0 bases respectively, with 4 bases between them. This CDR3 contains 12 residues.

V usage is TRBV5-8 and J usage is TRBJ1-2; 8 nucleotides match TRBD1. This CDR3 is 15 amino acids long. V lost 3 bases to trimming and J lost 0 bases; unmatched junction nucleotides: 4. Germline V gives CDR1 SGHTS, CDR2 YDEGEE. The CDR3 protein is CASSWTGYTNYGYTF. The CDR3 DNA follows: TGTGCCAGCAGCTGGACAGGGTACACTAACTATGGCTACACCTTC.

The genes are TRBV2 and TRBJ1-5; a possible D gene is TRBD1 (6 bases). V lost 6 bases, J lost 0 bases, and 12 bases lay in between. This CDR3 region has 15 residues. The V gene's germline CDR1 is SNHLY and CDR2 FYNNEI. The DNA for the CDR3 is TGTGCCAGCAGCGGGACACCTTATAGCAATCAGCCCCAGCATTTT. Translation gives CASSGTPYSNQPQHF.

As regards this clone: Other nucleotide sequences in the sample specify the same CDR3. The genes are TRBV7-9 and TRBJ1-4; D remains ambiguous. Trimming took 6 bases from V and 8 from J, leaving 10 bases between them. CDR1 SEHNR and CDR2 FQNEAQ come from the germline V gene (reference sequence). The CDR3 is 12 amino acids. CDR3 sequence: CASSSREEKLFF. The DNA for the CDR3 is TGTGCCAGCAGTTCAAGGGAGGAAAAACTGTTTTTT.